These 12 T cell receptor beta chains share one sample of origin, sequenced in a study of blood T cell repertoires in COVID-19 (dated by TCRdb to the early 2020s). Receptors were amplified or captured by the immunoSEQ multiplex PCR assay. TCRdb re-hosts the immuneACCESS table, in-frame sequences only. Its copies lack some clones; in the studies checked, an unresolved V gene accounts for under half of them, and the cause for the rest is not known. In this sample the table shows tens of thousands of clones, about 85% of which occur a single time. The top ten clonotypes cover roughly 13% of the sample. Input material: peripheral blood. All receptors come from a woman aged 70-85 years in a cohort sampled during active COVID-19.

V is TRBV7-6 and J is TRBJ2-1; D is uncertain. The V gene lost 0 bases and the J gene lost 7 bases, with 16 bases spanning the gap. The CDR3 is 16 amino acids. Germline CDR1 and CDR2: SGHVS and FNYEAQ. The CDR3: CASSLARGASLNEQFF. The CDR3 coding sequence is TGTGCCAGCAGCTTAGCCCGAGGTGCTAGTCTAAATGAGCAGTTCTTC.

V usage is TRBV29-1 and J usage is TRBJ2-1; 7 nucleotides match TRBD1. Unmatched junction bases numbered 4, after V lost 7 bases and J lost 4 bases. The germline CDR1 and CDR2 sequences are SQVTM and ANQGSEA. The CDR3 is 12 amino acids. Written as DNA, the CDR3 is TGCAGCGCCCAGGGACAGTACAATGAGCAGTTCTTC. It encodes CSAQGQYNEQFF.

J is TRBJ2-1 and V is TRBV9; D may be TRBD2 (7 bases). Germline CDR1 is SGDLS and CDR2 is YYNGEE. V lost 7 bases, J lost 5 bases, and 19 bases lay in between. This CDR3 region has 15 residues. CDR3 sequence: CASGVGRGGDNEQFF. CDR3 nucleotides: TGTGCCAGCGGAGTCGGGAGAGGGGGGGACAATGAGCAGTTCTTC.

The J gene is TRBJ1-4, the V gene TRBV4-3, with D unclear. The length of the CDR3 is 15 residues. The V gene's germline CDR1 is LGHNA and CDR2 YSLEER. Between the trimmed V and J ends, which lost 0 bases and 8 bases, there was a span of 13 bases. The CDR3 DNA is TGCGCCAGCAGCCAAGATCGAGGGTTTGGCGAAAAACTGTTTTTT. Amino acids: CASSQDRGFGEKLFF.

This sequence joins TRBV11-3 and TRBJ2-7; 8 nucleotides agree with TRBD2. The CDR3 has 14 residues. V lost 5 bases, J lost 2 bases, and 5 bases stayed unmatched. The V gene's germline CDR1 is SGHNT and CDR2 YENEEA. The CDR3 bases are TGTGCCAGCAGCCTAGCGGGTAGACCCTACGAGCAGTACTTC. Residues: CASSLAGRPYEQYF.

A single count supports this clone. Written as DNA, the CDR3 is TGTGCCAGCAGCCAAGGGGGAGGGATCCCTGCAACTAATGAAAAACTGTTTTTT. Amino acid sequence: CASSQGGGIPATNEKLFF. This chain connects TRBV3-1 (or the pseudogene TRBV3-2) to TRBJ1-4; no clear D. The CDR3 contains 18 residues. The germline V gene encodes CDR1 LGHDT and CDR2 YNNKEL (reference sequence). The ends were cut back, 1 base at V and 0 bases at J, with 15 bases in the middle.

CDR3 sequence reads: CASSLKVAAFGYTF. The CDR3 DNA reads as TGTGCCAGCAGTTTAAAGGTAGCGGCCTTTGGCTACACCTTC. The rearrangement joins TRBV28 to TRBJ1-2; D ambiguous. Germline V gene sequence: CDR1 MDHEN, CDR2 SYDVKM. The V gene lost 2 bases and the J gene lost 7 bases, with 14 bases spanning the gap. The CDR3 is made up of 14 amino acids.

The genes are TRBV4-1 and TRBJ2-1, with 9 nucleotides matching TRBD2. CDR1 and CDR2 (germline): MGHRA, YSYEKL. This CDR3 contains 16 residues. Trimming removed 1 base from V and 5 bases from J; junction bases left unmatched: 6. The CDR3 protein is CASSQGPLAGNNEQFF. The CDR3 region has the DNA TGCGCCAGCAGCCAAGGGCCCCTAGCGGGGAACAATGAGCAGTTCTTC.

This clone appeared once. This rearrangement joins TRBV5-1 to TRBJ1-6; D might be TRBD1 (5 bases). The CDR3 totals 15 residues. Germline CDR1 and CDR2: SGHRS and YFSETQ. V was shortened by 9 bases and J by 7 bases, with 20 bases between the two germline ends. The CDR3 coding sequence is TGCGCCATCAAAAACCCAGCAGGGTTCAATTCACCCCTCCACTTT. Protein sequence: CAIKNPAGFNSPLHF.

The sample holds a few counts of this clone. The chain combines TRBV7-9 with TRBJ2-7; 8 bases fit TRBD2. The trim removed 5 bases at V and 3 bases at J, leaving 9 bases unmatched. Germline CDR1 is SEHNR and CDR2 is FQNEAQ (reference sequence). CDR3 length equals 15 residues. CDR3 residues: CASSTRLARGYEQYF. The CDR3 nucleotides read TGTGCCAGCAGCACACGACTAGCGCGCGGCTACGAGCAGTACTTC.

The genes are TRBV9 and TRBJ2-2; the D gene is possibly TRBD2 (6 bases). There are 15 residues in the CDR3. Germline CDR1 reads SGDLS; CDR2 reads YYNGEE. V lost 4 bases, J lost 4 bases, and 14 bases lay in between. As DNA, the CDR3 is TGTGCCAGCAGCTTAACTAGCTTTAGCACCGGGGAGCTGTTTTTT. It codes for CASSLTSFSTGELFF.

About this clone: The junction and the germline gene differ at one end; a read error may be behind it. The V call is TRBV28, the J call TRBJ2-7; 7 bases map to TRBD2. There are 10 residues in the CDR3. Germline loops: CDR1 MDHEN, CDR2 SYDVKM. The CDR3 DNA sequence: TGTGCCAGCAGTTCCGGGACTACGAACTTC. This gives the protein CASSSGTTNF.